Each of the 20 T cell receptor beta chains below was sequenced from the same sample in a study of cytotoxic CD8 clonotypes in ibrutinib-treated CLL. Using immunoSEQ multiplex PCR, the repertoire was profiled, and TCRdb retains in-frame clones only, with some absent. The table records about 17,000 clones, 50% to 75% of them present only once. The sequencing here drew on PBMCs, taken after 12 months of ibrutinib treatment. All receptors derive from a human donor with chronic lymphocytic leukemia.

This clone has just a few counts. The chain combines TRBV5-1 with TRBJ2-1, with unresolved D. The CDR3 consists of 15 residues. The V gene's germline CDR1 is SGHRS and CDR2 YFSETQ. The ends were cut back, 4 bases at V and 0 bases at J, with 11 bases in the middle. CDR3: CASSPDSSSYNEQFF. CDR3 sequence (DNA): TGCGCCAGCAGCCCGGATTCGAGCTCCTACAATGAGCAGTTCTTC.

This clone was counted between two and nine times. The V gene is TRBV12-5, the J gene TRBJ2-7; D is perhaps TRBD1 (6 bases). From germline, CDR1 is LGHNT and CDR2 FRNRAP. The CDR3 loop spans 13 amino acids. Trimming pared 6 bases from V and 4 bases from J, leaving 13 bases between. CDR3 in DNA: TGTGCTAGTGGCACGGGACACGATTACGAGCAGTACTTC. Residues: CASGTGHDYEQYF.

The chain is built from TRBV28 and TRBJ2-4, with TRBD1 as a possible D gene (5 bases). CDR1 and CDR2 (germline): MDHEN, SYDVKM. V gave up 5 bases and J gave up 6 bases, with 14 bases separating them. This CDR3 spans 14 amino acids. The CDR3, as DNA: TGTGCCAGCAGTGGCCCTGGAAGGGGAAACATTCAGTACTTC. Translated: CASSGPGRGNIQYF.

In its sample, this clone was seen a few times. The chain recombines TRBV4-1 with TRBJ1-4; D ambiguous. Germline lookup yields CDR1 MGHRA and CDR2 YSYEKL. This CDR3 region has 14 residues. The V end was cut by 5 bases, the J end by 8 bases, with 15 bases between. CDR3 bases: TGCGCCAGCAGCTTCCAGCAGACGGGGGAAAAACTGTTTTTT. Amino acids: CASSFQQTGEKLFF.

The chain links TRBV5-4 to TRBJ2-5, with D unclear. The CDR3 is 12 residues long. Trimming removed 4 bases from V and 4 bases from J, with 8 bases in between. CDR1 SGHNT and CDR2 YYREEE come from the germline V gene (reference sequence). This CDR3 is CASSADGETQYF. In nucleotides, the CDR3 is TGTGCCAGCAGCGCGGACGGAGAGACCCAGTACTTC.

V gene TRBV28 combines with J gene TRBJ2-1; 11 nucleotides agree with TRBD2. The CDR3 runs 19 residues. The V segment lost 6 bases and the J segment 2 bases; nucleotides outside the gene matches: 15. CDR1 and CDR2 (germline): MDHEN, SYDVKM. In DNA, the CDR3 is TGTGCCAGCAGCCTAGCCGGGACTAGCGGCCCCAGTACCTACAATGAGCAGTTCTTC. It codes for CASSLAGTSGPSTYNEQFF. Drawing the rest from reference TRBV28 and TRBJ2-1, the complete variable domain is DVKVTQSSRYLVKRTGEKVFLECVQDMDHENMFWYRQDPGLGLRLIYFSYDVKMKEKGDIPEGYSVSREKKERFSLILESASTNQTSMYLCASSLAGTSGPSTYNEQFFGPGTRLTVL.

The chain carries TRBV5-1 and TRBJ2-1, with 8 bases lining up with TRBD2. Germline assignment: CDR1 SGHRS and CDR2 YFSETQ. The CDR3 runs 15 residues. Trimming at V came to 2 bases and at J to 2 bases, leaving 3 bases not matched to a gene. CDR3 sequence (DNA): TGCGCCAGCAGCTTAGCGGGAGCCGCCTACAATGAGCAGTTCTTC. It translates to CASSLAGAAYNEQFF.

This rearrangement joins TRBV7-9 to TRBJ2-1; 11 bases are shared with TRBD2. V lost 0 bases and J lost 10; bases outside the gene matches: 2. The V gene's germline CDR1 is SEHNR and CDR2 FQNEAQ (reference sequence). The CDR3 totals 14 residues. The CDR3 loop reads CASSLALAGEEQFF. The CDR3 DNA is TGTGCCAGCAGCTTAGCACTAGCGGGAGAAGAGCAGTTCTTC.

CDR3 residues: CASSLQGLAGSGANVLTF. CDR3 DNA sequence: TGTGCCAGCAGCCTCCAGGGACTAGCGGGATCCGGGGCCAACGTCCTGACTTTC. The rearrangement joins TRBV14 to TRBJ2-6; 13 nucleotides match TRBD2. CDR1 is SGHDN, CDR2 FVKESK, per germline. V lost 4 bases and J lost 4; bases outside the gene matches: 7. This CDR3 is 18 amino acids long.

CDR3 protein: CASSLRDSDNEQFF. The CDR3 DNA reads TGTGCCAGCAGCCTCCGGGACAGCGACAATGAGCAGTTCTTC. The chain couples TRBV6-5 to TRBJ2-1; 7 positions match TRBD1. The germline CDR1 and CDR2 sequences are MNHEY and SVGAGI. The V and J ends lost 6 bases and 5 bases, in that order; junction bases with no gene match: 7. This CDR3 region has 14 residues.

The chain uses TRBV27 and TRBJ2-1; TRBD2 matches at 12 bases. The germline V gene encodes CDR1 MNHEY and CDR2 SMNVEV (reference sequence). The J segment lost 5 bases and the V segment lost 5 bases, leaving 7 bases of the junction unmatched. The CDR3 covers 16 residues. The CDR3 sequence: CASSPWTSGKDNEQFF. Here the CDR3 DNA reads TGTGCCAGCAGTCCCTGGACTAGCGGGAAAGACAATGAGCAGTTCTTC.

This rearrangement joins TRBV18 to TRBJ1-1; D unresolved. Trimming removed 2 bases from V and 1 base from J, with 5 bases in between. The CDR3 is 13 residues long. CDR1 is KGHSH, CDR2 LQKENI, per germline. The CDR3 spells CASSPGANTEAFF. CDR3 nucleotide sequence: TGTGCCAGCTCACCAGGAGCGAACACTGAAGCTTTCTTT.

This clone was seen a handful of times. The chain is built from TRBV11-2 and TRBJ2-7; D is uncertain. The CDR3 extends over 12 amino acids. Germline V gives CDR1 SGHAT, CDR2 FQNNGV. V lost 4 bases and J 6 bases, leaving 10 bases between the germline ends. As DNA, the CDR3 is TGTGCCAGCAGCTCCGTGCTGGTCGAGCAGTACTTC. Amino acid sequence: CASSSVLVEQYF.

This clone was seen more than once but under ten times. The genes are TRBV5-5 and TRBJ2-1; D not resolved. Trimming stripped 1 base from V and 4 bases from J, with 0 bases between. This CDR3 contains 11 residues. Germline V gives CDR1 SGHKS, CDR2 YYEKEE (reference sequence). The chain's CDR3 is CASSLYNEQFF. The CDR3 nucleotides read TGTGCCAGCAGCTTGTACAATGAGCAGTTCTTC.

This rearrangement joins TRBV7-2 to TRBJ2-7, with D tentatively TRBD1 or TRBD2 (5 bases each). The CDR3 runs 15 residues. CDR1 is SGHTA, CDR2 FQGNSA, per germline. Trimming cost V 4 bases and J 4 bases, with 17 bases left between them. CDR3 loop: CASSSSDGTLYEQYF. The CDR3 DNA follows: TGTGCCAGCAGCTCATCCGACGGGACCTTATACGAGCAGTACTTC.

This chain uses TRBV7-2 with TRBJ2-7, with 7 bases matching TRBD2. CDR1 and CDR2 from the germline V gene are SGHTA and FQGNSA. The CDR3 consists of 15 residues. Trimming cost V 0 bases and J 4 bases; bases outside gene matches: 6. CDR3 sequence reads: CASSLARGSWYEQYF. The CDR3 DNA reads TGTGCCAGCAGCTTAGCACGCGGGAGTTGGTACGAGCAGTACTTC. The full variable domain, rest sourced from reference TRBV7-2 and TRBJ2-7, is GAGVSQSPSNKVTEKGKDVELRCDPISGHTALYWYRQSLGQGLEFLIYFQGNSAPDKSGLPSDRFSAERTGGSVSTLTIQRTQQEDSAVYLCASSLARGSWYEQYFGPGTRLTVT.

The chain carries TRBV5-1 and TRBJ2-3; D call uncertain. Deletions cut 0 bases from V and 1 base from J, with 9 bases between. Germline values: CDR1 SGHRS, CDR2 YFSETQ. The CDR3 contains 15 residues. CDR3 DNA: TGCGCCAGCAGCTTGGGCCCTTCGGGCACAGATACGCAGTATTTT. Translation gives CASSLGPSGTDTQYF.

J is TRBJ1-2 and V is TRBV19; D unresolved. The germline gives CDR1 LNHDA, CDR2 SQIVND (reference sequence). V was pared by 3 bases and J by 6 bases, with 11 bases between. The CDR3 extends over 13 amino acids. The chain's CDR3 is CASSIRVGDGYTF. CDR3 in DNA: TGTGCCAGTAGTATTAGAGTGGGCGATGGCTACACCTTC.

This rearrangement joins TRBV30 to TRBJ1-4; D may be TRBD1 (6 bases). Germline V gene sequence: CDR1 GTSNPN, CDR2 SVGIG (reference sequence). This CDR3 has 13 amino acids. Trimming left V 0 bases short and J 7 bases short, with 9 bases between. CDR3 in DNA: TGTGCCTGGAGTGTAAACAGGGTTGAAAAACTGTTTTTT. Translating gives CAWSVNRVEKLFF.

The CDR3 is CASSPQSSTDTQYF. As DNA, the CDR3 is TGTGCCAGCAGCCCGCAATCAAGCACAGATACGCAGTATTTT. The gene calls are TRBV7-3 and TRBJ2-3; no clear D gene. The CDR3 has 14 residues. The germline CDR1 and CDR2 sequences are SGHTA and FQGTGA. The germline V and J ends were trimmed by 5 bases and 0 bases, with 9 bases remaining between them.